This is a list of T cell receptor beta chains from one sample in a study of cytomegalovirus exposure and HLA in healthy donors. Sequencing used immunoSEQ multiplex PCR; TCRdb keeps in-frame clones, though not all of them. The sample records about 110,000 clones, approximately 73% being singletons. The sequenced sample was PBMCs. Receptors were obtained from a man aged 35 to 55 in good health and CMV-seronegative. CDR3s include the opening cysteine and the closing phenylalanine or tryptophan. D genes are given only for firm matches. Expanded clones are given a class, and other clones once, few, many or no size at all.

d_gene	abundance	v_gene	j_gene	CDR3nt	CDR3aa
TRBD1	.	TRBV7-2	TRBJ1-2	TGTGCCAGCAGCTTAGCGGTGGCAGGGGGATATGGCTACACCTTC	CASSLAVAGGYGYTF
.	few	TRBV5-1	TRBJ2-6	TGCGCCAGCAGCTACCGGACAGATAGCAACGTCCTGACTTTC	CASSYRTDSNVLTF
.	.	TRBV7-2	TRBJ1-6	TGTGCCAGCAGCTCGGGGTTGGGACTTAATTCACCCCTCCACTTT	CASSSGLGLNSPLHF
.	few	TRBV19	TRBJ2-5	TGTGCCAGTATAGGGACATCGGGAGGTGGAGAGACCCAGTACTTC	CASIGTSGGGETQYF
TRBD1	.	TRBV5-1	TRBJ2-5	TGCGCCAGCAGTTTGGGACGGGACAGGGCGTACCAAGAGACCCAGTACTTC	CASSLGRDRAYQETQYF
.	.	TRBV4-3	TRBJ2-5	TGCGCCAGCAGCCTGATGAAAGGGCCCAGGGCAGAGACCCAGTACTTC	CASSLMKGPRAETQYF
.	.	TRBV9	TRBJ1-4	TGTGCCAGCAGCGTAGGGCAGGGTATGAAACTGTTTTTT	CASSVGQGMKLFF
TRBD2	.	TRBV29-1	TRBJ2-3	TGCAGCGTGATGGGACTAGCGGGGGGTGGTTGGAGCACAGATACGCAGTATTTT	CSVMGLAGGGWSTDTQYF
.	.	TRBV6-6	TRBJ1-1	TGTGCCACGATACCCGCGGTGAACACTGAAGCTTTCTTT	CATIPAVNTEAFF
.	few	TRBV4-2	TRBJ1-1	TGTGCCAGCAGCCAAGATCTCCATAGTATGAACACTGAAGCTTTCTTT	CASSQDLHSMNTEAFF
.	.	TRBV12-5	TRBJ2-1	TGTGCTAGTGGTTCCTATTTTTCAGGCGCCTACAATGAGCAGTTCTTC	CASGSYFSGAYNEQFF
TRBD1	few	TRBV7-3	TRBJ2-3	TGTGCCAGCAGCCTGGACAGGGGGCATTCAGATACGCAGTATTTT	CASSLDRGHSDTQYF
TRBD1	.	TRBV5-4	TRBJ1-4	TGTGCCAGCAGCTTGTCATTTATGGGACAGGGCAATGAAAAACTGTTTTTT	CASSLSFMGQGNEKLFF
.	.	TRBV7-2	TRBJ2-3	TGTGCCAGCAGCTTCCGGGGGGCTAGCACAGATACGCAGTATTTT	CASSFRGASTDTQYF
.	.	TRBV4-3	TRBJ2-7	TGCGCCAGCAGCCCCTACCGCGCAGGCACCTACGAGCAGTACTTC	CASSPYRAGTYEQYF
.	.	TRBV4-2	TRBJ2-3	TGTGCCAGCAGCCAAGATCGAGGGGGGGGGCCCCTAGGCTTTGGAGGGCAGTATTTT	CASSQDRGGGPLGFGGQYF
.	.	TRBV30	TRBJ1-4	TGTGCCTGGAGTCCGGGGGAAAAACTGTTTTTT	CAWSPGEKLFF
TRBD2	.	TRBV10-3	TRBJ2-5	TGTGCCATCGGTTTTCTAGCGGGGGGCCAAGAGACCCAGTACTTC	CAIGFLAGGQETQYF